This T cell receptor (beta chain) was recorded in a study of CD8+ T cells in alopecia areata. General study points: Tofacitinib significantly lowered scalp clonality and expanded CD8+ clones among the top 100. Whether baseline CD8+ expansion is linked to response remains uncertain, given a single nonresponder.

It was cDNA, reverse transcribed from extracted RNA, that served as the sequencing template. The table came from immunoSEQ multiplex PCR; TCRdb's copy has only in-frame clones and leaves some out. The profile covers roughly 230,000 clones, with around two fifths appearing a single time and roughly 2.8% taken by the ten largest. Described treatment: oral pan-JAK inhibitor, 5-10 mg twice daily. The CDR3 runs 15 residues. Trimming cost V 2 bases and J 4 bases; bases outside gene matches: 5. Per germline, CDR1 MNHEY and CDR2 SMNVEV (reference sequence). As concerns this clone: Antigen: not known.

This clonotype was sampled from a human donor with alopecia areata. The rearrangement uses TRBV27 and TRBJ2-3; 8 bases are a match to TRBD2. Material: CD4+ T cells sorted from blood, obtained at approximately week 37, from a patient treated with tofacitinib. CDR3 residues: CASSLRTSFSDTQYF. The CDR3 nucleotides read TGTGCCAGCAGTTTAAGGACTAGCTTCTCAGATACGCAGTATTTT.